This entry concerns a single T cell receptor beta chain. What it recognizes is unknown. Some clones are missing from TCRdb's copy, which holds only in-frame ones; the method was immunoSEQ multiplex PCR. The table lists roughly 100,000 clones, roughly 96% of them singletons. This entry is derived from a study of T cells in pancreatic ductal adenocarcinoma. Notes on the study in general: Blood had more productive templates and around 8-fold more unique clonotypes than tumor. Results skew toward the minority of patients with early-stage disease. Tumors hold more CD45RO+ effector T cells, which may bias toward lower diversity.

Per germline, CDR1 ENHRY and CDR2 SYGVKD. The CDR3 contains 15 residues. J lost 11 bases, V lost 1 base, and 12 bases had no gene match. Surgery without prior neoadjuvant therapy was the treatment of the selected pancreatic ductal adenocarcinoma patients. This clonotype was obtained from a human donor with pancreatic ductal adenocarcinoma. The chain has TRBV10-3 and TRBJ1-1; 8 positions match TRBD1. The sequenced sample consisted of PBMCs. CDR3 DNA: TGTGCCATCAGTGAGTTAACCGGGACAGGCCTGAAGGCTTTCTTT. Residues: CAISELTGTGLKAFF.